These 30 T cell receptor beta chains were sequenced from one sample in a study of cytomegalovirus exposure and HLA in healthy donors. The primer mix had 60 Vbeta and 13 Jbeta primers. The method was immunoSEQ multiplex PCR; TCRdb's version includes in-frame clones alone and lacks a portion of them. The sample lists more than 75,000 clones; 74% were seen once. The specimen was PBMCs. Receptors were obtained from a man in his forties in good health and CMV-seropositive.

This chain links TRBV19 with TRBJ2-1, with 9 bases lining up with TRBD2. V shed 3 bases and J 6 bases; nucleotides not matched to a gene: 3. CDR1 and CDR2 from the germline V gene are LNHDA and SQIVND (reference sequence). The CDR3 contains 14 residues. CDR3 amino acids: CASSIVLAGNEQFF. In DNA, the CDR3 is TGTGCCAGTAGTATCGTACTAGCGGGCAATGAGCAGTTCTTC.

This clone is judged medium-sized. The DNA for the CDR3 is TGTGCCAGTAGTACCGGGTTCAGCTCCTACAATGAGCAGTTCTTC. It translates to CASSTGFSSYNEQFF. This chain connects TRBV19 to TRBJ2-1; D uncertain. V lost 4 bases to trimming and J lost 0 bases, with 10 bases between them. Per germline, CDR1 LNHDA and CDR2 SQIVND (reference sequence). CDR3 length: 15 amino acids.

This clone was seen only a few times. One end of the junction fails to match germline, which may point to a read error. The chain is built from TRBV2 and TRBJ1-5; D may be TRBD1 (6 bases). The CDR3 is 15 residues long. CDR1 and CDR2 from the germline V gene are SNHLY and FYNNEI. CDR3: CASSEALDSSQPQHF. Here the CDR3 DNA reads TGTGCCAGCAGTGAAGCGCTGGACAGCAGTCAGCCCCAGCATTTT.

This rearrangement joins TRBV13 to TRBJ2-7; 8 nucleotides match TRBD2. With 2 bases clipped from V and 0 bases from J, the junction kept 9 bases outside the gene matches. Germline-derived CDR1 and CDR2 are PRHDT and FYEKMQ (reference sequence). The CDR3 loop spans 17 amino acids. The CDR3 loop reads CASSLRTSGSSSYEQYF. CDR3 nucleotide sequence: TGTGCCAGCAGCTTACGAACTAGCGGTTCTAGCTCCTACGAGCAGTACTTC.

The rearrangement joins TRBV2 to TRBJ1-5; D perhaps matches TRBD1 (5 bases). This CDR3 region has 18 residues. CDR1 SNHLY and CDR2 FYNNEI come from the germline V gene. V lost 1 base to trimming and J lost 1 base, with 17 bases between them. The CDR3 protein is CASSEDPTGTVSNQPQHF. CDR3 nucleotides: TGTGCCAGCAGTGAAGACCCCACAGGTACCGTCAGCAATCAGCCCCAGCATTTT.

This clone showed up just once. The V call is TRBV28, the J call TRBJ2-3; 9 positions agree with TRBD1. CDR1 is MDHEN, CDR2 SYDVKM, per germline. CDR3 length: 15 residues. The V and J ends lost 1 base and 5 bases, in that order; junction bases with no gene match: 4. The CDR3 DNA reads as TGTGCCAGCAGTTTATACACAGGGGGCTTAGATACGCAGTATTTT. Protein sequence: CASSLYTGGLDTQYF.

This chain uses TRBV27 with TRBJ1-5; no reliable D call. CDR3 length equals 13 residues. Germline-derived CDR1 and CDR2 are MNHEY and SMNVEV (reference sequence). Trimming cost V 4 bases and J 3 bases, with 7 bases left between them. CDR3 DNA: TGTGCCAGCAGTTCGAGGTTCAATCAGCCCCAGCATTTT. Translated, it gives CASSSRFNQPQHF.

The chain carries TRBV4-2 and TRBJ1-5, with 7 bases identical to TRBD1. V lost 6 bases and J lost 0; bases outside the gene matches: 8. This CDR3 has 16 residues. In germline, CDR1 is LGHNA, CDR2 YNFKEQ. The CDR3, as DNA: TGTGCCAGCAGGGACAGGCCGGGGGATAGCAATCAGCCCCAGCATTTT. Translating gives CASRDRPGDSNQPQHF.

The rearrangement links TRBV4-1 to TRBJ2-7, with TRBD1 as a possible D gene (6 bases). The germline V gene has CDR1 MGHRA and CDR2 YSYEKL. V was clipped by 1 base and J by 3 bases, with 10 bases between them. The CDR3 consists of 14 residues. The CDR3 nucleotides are TGCGCCAGCAGCCAAGTACGGGACAACTACGAGCAGTACTTC. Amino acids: CASSQVRDNYEQYF.

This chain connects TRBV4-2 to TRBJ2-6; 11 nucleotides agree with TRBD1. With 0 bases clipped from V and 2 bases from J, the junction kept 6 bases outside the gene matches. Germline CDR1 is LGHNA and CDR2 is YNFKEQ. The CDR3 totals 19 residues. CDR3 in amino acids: CASSQEVADRGPGANVLTF. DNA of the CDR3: TGTGCCAGCAGCCAAGAGGTCGCGGACAGGGGGCCTGGGGCCAACGTCCTGACTTTC.

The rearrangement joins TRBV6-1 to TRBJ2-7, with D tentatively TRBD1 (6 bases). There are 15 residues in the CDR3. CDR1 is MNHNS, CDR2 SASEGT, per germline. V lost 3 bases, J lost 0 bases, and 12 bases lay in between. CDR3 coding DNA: TGTGCCAGCAGTGACAACAGGGTCGTCTCCTACGAGCAGTACTTC. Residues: CASSDNRVVSYEQYF.

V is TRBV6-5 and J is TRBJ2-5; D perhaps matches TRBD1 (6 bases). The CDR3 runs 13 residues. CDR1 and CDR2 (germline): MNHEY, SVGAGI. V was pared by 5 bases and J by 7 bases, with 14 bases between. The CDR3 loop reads CASSTLQGRTQYF. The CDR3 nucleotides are TGTGCCAGCAGTACCTTACAGGGTCGGACCCAGTACTTC.

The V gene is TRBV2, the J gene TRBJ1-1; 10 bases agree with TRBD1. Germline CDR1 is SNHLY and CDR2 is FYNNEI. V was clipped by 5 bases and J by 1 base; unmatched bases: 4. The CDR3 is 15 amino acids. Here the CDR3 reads CASSNRDRGNTEAFF. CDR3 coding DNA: TGTGCCAGCAGTAATCGGGACAGGGGGAACACTGAAGCTTTCTTT.

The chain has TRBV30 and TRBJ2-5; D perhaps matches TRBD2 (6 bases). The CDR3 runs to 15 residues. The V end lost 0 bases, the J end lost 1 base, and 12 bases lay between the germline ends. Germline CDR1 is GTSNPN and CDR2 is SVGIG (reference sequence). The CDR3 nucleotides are TGTGCCTGGAGTGTATCGGGGGACGGCCAAGAGACCCAGTACTTC. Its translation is CAWSVSGDGQETQYF.

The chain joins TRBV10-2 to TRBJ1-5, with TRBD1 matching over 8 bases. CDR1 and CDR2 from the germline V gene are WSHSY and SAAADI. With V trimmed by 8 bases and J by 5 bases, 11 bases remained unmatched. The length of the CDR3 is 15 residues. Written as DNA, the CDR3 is TGCGCCAGCCGAGATACAGGGGGAAGCGATCAGCCCCAGCATTTT. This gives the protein CASRDTGGSDQPQHF.

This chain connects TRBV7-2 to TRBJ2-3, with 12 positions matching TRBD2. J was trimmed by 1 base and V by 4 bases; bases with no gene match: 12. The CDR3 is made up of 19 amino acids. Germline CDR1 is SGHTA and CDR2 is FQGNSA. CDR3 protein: CASSSELLRTSGGTDTQYF. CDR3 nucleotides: TGTGCCAGCAGCTCAGAACTACTTCGGACTAGCGGGGGCACAGATACGCAGTATTTT.

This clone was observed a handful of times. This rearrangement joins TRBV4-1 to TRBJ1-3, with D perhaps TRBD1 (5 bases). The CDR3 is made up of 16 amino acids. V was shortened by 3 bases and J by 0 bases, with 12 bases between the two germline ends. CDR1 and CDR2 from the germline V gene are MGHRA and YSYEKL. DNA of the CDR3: TGCGCCAGCAGCCAGGAGATGACAGACTCTGGAAACACCATATATTTT. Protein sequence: CASSQEMTDSGNTIYF.

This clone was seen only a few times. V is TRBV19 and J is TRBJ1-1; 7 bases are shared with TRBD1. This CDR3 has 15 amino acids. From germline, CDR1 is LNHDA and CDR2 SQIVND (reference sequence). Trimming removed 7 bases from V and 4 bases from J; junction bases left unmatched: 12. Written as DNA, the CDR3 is TGTGCCAGTAACCGACTCACGGGACAGCGCACTGAAGCTTTCTTT. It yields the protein CASNRLTGQRTEAFF.

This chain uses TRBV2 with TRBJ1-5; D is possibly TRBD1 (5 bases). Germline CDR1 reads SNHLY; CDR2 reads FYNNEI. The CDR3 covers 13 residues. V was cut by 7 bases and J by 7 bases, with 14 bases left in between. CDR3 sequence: CASTTVKGQPQHF. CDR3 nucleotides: TGTGCCAGCACTACGGTGAAGGGGCAGCCCCAGCATTTT. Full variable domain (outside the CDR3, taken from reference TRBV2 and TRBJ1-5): EPEVTQTPSHQVTQMGQEVILRCVPISNHLYFYWYRQILGQKVEFLVSFYNNEISEKSEIFDDQFSVERPDGSNFTLKIRSTKLEDSAMYFCASTTVKGQPQHFGDGTRLSIL.

The CDR3 nucleotides are TGTGCCAGCAGCTTAGTTCTGGGGAGCAGCAATCAGCCCCAGCATTTT. Translation: CASSLVLGSSNQPQHF. The rearrangement uses TRBV7-2 and TRBJ1-5; D is ambiguous. Trimming took off 1 base at V and 1 base at J, with 11 bases between the two ends. CDR3 size: 16 residues. Per germline, CDR1 SGHTA and CDR2 FQGNSA.

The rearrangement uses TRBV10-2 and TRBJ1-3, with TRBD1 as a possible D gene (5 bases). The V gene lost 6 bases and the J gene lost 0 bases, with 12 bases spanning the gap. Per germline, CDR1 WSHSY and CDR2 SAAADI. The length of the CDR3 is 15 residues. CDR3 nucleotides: TGCGCCAGCAGACAACAGGACAACTCTGGAAACACCATATATTTT. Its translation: CASRQQDNSGNTIYF.

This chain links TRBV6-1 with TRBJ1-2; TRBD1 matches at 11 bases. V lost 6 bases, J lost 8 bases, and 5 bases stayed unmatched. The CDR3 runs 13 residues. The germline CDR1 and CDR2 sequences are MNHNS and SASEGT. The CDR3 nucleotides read TGTGCCAGCAGGCAGGACAGGGGGCGCGGCTACACCTTC. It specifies CASRQDRGRGYTF.

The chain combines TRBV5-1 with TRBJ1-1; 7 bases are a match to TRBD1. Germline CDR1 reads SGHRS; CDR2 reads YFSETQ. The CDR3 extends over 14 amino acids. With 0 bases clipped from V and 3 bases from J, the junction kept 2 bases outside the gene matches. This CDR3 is CASSLEGQYTEAFF. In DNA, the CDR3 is TGCGCCAGCAGCTTGGAGGGACAGTACACTGAAGCTTTCTTT. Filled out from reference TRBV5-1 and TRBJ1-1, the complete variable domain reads KAGVTQTPRYLIKTRGQQVTLSCSPISGHRSVSWYQQTPGQGLQFLFEYFSETQRNKGNFPGRFSGRQFSNSRSEMNVSTLELGDSALYLCASSLEGQYTEAFFGQGTRLTVV.

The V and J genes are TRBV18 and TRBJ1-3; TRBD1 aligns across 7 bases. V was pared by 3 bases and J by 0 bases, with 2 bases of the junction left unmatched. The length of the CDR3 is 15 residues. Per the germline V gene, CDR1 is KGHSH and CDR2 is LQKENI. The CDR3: CASSPDRNSGNTIYF. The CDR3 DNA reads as TGTGCCAGCTCACCGGACAGGAACTCTGGAAACACCATATATTTT.

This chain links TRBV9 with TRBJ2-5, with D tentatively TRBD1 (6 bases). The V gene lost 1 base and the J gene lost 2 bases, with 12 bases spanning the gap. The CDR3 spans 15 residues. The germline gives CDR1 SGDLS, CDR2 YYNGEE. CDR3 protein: CASSVFGTTQETQYF. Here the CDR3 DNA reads TGTGCCAGCAGCGTATTCGGGACAACGCAAGAGACCCAGTACTTC.

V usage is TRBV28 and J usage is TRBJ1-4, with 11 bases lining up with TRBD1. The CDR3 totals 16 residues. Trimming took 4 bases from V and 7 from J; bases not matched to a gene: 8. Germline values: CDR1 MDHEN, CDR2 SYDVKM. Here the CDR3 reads CASSSPTGTGGEKLFF. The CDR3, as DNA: TGTGCCAGCAGTTCCCCCACGGGGACAGGGGGTGAAAAACTGTTTTTT.

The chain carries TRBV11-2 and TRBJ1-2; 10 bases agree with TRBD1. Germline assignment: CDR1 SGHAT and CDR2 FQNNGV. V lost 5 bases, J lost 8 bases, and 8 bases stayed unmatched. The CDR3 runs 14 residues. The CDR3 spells CASSRGQGVAGYTF. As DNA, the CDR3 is TGTGCCAGCAGCCGAGGACAGGGGGTGGCCGGCTACACCTTC.

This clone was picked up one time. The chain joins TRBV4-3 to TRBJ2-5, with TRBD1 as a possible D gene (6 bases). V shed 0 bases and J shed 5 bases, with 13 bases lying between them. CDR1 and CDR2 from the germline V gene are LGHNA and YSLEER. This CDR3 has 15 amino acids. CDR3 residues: CASSQEGAEFETQYF. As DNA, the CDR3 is TGCGCCAGCAGCCAAGAGGGGGCGGAGTTCGAGACCCAGTACTTC.

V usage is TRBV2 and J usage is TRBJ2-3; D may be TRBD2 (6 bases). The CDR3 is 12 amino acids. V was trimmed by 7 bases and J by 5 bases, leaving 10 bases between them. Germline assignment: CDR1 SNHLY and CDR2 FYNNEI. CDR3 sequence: CASKTSGDTQYF. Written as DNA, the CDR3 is TGTGCCAGCAAGACTAGTGGAGATACGCAGTATTTT.

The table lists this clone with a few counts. The CDR3 loop is CASSQGYELSRSPLFEQFF. The CDR3 DNA is TGTGCCAGCAGCCAAGGTTATGAGCTGTCGCGCTCCCCTCTATTTGAGCAGTTCTTC. V and J are TRBV4-2 and TRBJ2-1, with no clear D. CDR1 and CDR2 from the germline V gene are LGHNA and YNFKEQ. V lost 1 base and J lost 9, with 28 bases in between. This CDR3 spans 19 amino acids.